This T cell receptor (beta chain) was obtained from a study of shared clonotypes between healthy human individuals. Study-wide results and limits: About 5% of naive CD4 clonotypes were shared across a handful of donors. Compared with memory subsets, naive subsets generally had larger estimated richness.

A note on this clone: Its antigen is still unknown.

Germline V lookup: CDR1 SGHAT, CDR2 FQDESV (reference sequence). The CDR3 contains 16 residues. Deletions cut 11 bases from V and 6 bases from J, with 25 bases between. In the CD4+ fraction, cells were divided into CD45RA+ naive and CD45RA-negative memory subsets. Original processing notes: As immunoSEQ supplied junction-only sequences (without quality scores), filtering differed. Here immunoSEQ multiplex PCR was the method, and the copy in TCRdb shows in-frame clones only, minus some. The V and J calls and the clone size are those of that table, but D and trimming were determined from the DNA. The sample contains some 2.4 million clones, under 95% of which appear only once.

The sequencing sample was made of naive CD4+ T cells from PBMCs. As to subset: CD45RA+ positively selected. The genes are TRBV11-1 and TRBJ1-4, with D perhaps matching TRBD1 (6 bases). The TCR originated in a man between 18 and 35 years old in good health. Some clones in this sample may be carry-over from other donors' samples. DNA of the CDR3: TGTGCCCACTTGGGGGCAATGGAATTTAAGGATGAAAAACTGTTTTTT. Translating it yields CAHLGAMEFKDEKLFF.